What follows is one T cell receptor (beta chain) and its context. The antigen is not known. The data stem from a study of vaccination effects on CD4 cells after COVID-19. As for the study in general: Either the BNT162b2 or mRNA-1273 vaccine was given to participants in two doses.

ViraFEST expansion of antigen-specific CD4+ T cells with viral peptide pools preceded sequencing. Upon completion of about 10 days in culture, CD4+ T cells were isolated. Previously uninfected by SARS-CoV-2, the vaccine recipients also showed negative nucleocapsid antibodies. Germline CDR1 is MNHEY and CDR2 is SVGAGI. Trimming shortened V by 2 bases and J by 6 bases, and 11 bases separated the two germline ends. The CDR3 contains 14 residues. Sequencing used immunoSEQ multiplex PCR; TCRdb keeps in-frame clones, though not all of them. The repertoire holds tens of thousands of clones, with approximately 70% as singletons.

This specimen consisted of CD4+ T cells from PBMCs cultured with HCoV-OC43 spike peptides, obtained before COVID-19 vaccination. As for subset: HCoV-OC43 spike overlapping peptide pool stimulation. This TCR derives from a human donor who received a COVID-19 vaccine. The chain joins TRBV6-5 to TRBJ2-1, with D maybe TRBD1 (5 bases). This CDR3 is CASSYRGRSNEQFF. The DNA for the CDR3 is TGTGCCAGCAGTTACAGGGGTCGATCCAATGAGCAGTTCTTC.